The 20 T cell receptor beta chains listed next were all sequenced from one sample in a study of control samples from healthy donors and cancer patients. Sequencing was performed with immunoSEQ multiplex PCR; in TCRdb, only in-frame clones are kept and a portion is missing. The sample shows 100,000 to 150,000 clones, approximately 90% of them seen only once. The sequenced sample was blood. All receptors come from a man aged 18 to 30 in good health.

This clone occurred once. This chain links TRBV2 with TRBJ1-5; 10 bases line up with TRBD1. Germline V lookup: CDR1 SNHLY, CDR2 FYNNEI. J was trimmed by 7 bases and V by 4 bases; bases with no gene match: 10. This CDR3 is 16 amino acids long. The CDR3 sequence: CASSGQGALSRQPQHF. Written as DNA, the CDR3 is TGTGCCAGCAGTGGACAGGGGGCTCTATCTAGGCAGCCCCAGCATTTT. Full variable domain (remainder filled in from reference TRBV2 and TRBJ1-5): EPEVTQTPSHQVTQMGQEVILRCVPISNHLYFYWYRQILGQKVEFLVSFYNNEISEKSEIFDDQFSVERPDGSNFTLKIRSTKLEDSAMYFCASSGQGALSRQPQHFGDGTRLSIL.

V usage is TRBV7-7 and J usage is TRBJ2-7; TRBD1 aligns across 9 bases. J lost 3 bases, V lost 5 bases, and 5 bases had no gene match. From germline, CDR1 is SSHAT and CDR2 FNYEAQ (reference sequence). The CDR3 loop spans 14 amino acids. CDR3 amino acids: CASSPWGQGYEQYF. CDR3 DNA: TGTGCCAGCAGCCCCTGGGGACAGGGCTACGAGCAGTACTTC. The whole variable domain, filled in from reference TRBV7-7 and TRBJ2-7, reads GAGVSQSPRYKVTKRGQDVTLRCDPISSHATLYWYQQALGQGPEFLTYFNYEAQPDKSGLPSDRFSAERPEGSISTLTIQRTEQRDSAMYRCASSPWGQGYEQYFGPGTRLTVT.

The chain has TRBV5-1 and TRBJ1-6, with 7 bases that match TRBD1. Trimming at V came to 3 bases and at J to 8 bases, leaving 11 bases not matched to a gene. The germline V gene encodes CDR1 SGHRS and CDR2 YFSETQ. CDR3 length: 16 amino acids. In DNA form, the CDR3 reads TGCGCCAGCAGCTCCCGGGACAGCACTCGGGATTCACCCCTCCACTTT. Translating gives CASSSRDSTRDSPLHF.

The gene calls are TRBV14 and TRBJ1-2; TRBD1 might be the D (6 bases). V was clipped by 4 bases and J by 4 bases, with 10 bases between them. The CDR3 consists of 13 residues. Germline loops: CDR1 SGHDN, CDR2 FVKESK. The CDR3 DNA follows: TGTGCCAGCAGCCCAGGACAGAGCTATGGCTACACCTTC. Translating gives CASSPGQSYGYTF.

The chain combines TRBV5-1 with TRBJ1-1; 7 bases are a match to TRBD1. Germline values: CDR1 SGHRS, CDR2 YFSETQ. After removal of 0 bases from V and 4 bases from J, the junction contained 3 bases not matched to a gene. The CDR3 totals 14 residues. This chain's CDR3 is CASSLGRGITEAFF. The CDR3 DNA reads as TGCGCCAGCAGCTTGGGCAGGGGGATCACTGAAGCTTTCTTT.

This chain links TRBV29-1 with TRBJ2-7, with D perhaps matching TRBD2 (6 bases). Trimming pared 6 bases from V and 6 bases from J, leaving 21 bases between. This CDR3 region has 14 residues. The V gene's germline CDR1 is SQVTM and CDR2 ANQGSEA. The CDR3 bases are TGCAGCGTCCGGGGGACCCTTGCGACGGGCGAGCAGTACTTC. It translates to CSVRGTLATGEQYF.

The rearrangement links TRBV28 to TRBJ1-6; D is undetermined. CDR3 length: 15 amino acids. V was shortened by 2 bases and J by 10 bases, with 15 bases between the two germline ends. Germline V gene sequence: CDR1 MDHEN, CDR2 SYDVKM. The CDR3 DNA is TGTGCCAGCAGTTTAGGGAGTGGGGTTAGCTCACCCCTCCACTTT. It codes for CASSLGSGVSSPLHF.

This clone was found once. V gene TRBV2 combines with J gene TRBJ1-6; 10 positions agree with TRBD1. Germline CDR1 reads SNHLY; CDR2 reads FYNNEI. After removal of 4 bases from V and 9 bases from J, the junction contained 9 bases not matched to a gene. CDR3 size: 16 residues. The CDR3 DNA follows: TGTGCCAGCAGTGGACAGGGGGCAAAAAATGGTTCACCCCTCCACTTT. Translating gives CASSGQGAKNGSPLHF.

The chain combines TRBV4-1 with TRBJ2-7; 8 bases match TRBD2. V lost 1 base and J lost 2; bases outside the gene matches: 4. Germline lookup yields CDR1 MGHRA and CDR2 YSYEKL. This CDR3 spans 15 amino acids. This CDR3 reads CASSQAAGEAYEQYF. The CDR3 nucleotides are TGCGCCAGCAGCCAAGCAGCGGGGGAGGCCTACGAGCAGTACTTC.

The chain links TRBV15 to TRBJ2-2; TRBD1 matches at 8 bases. CDR3 length: 15 amino acids. The trim removed 5 bases at V and 4 bases at J, leaving 6 bases unmatched. The germline gives CDR1 LNHNV, CDR2 YYDKDF (reference sequence). The CDR3 sequence is CATSLQGDSTGELFF. DNA of the CDR3: TGTGCCACCAGCCTACAGGGGGATAGCACCGGGGAGCTGTTTTTT.

This clone was counted once. The rearrangement links TRBV7-9 to TRBJ2-7, with a possible D match to TRBD2 (5 bases). Germline lookup yields CDR1 SEHNR and CDR2 FQNEAQ (reference sequence). The CDR3 is made up of 15 amino acids. Between the trimmed V and J ends, which lost 4 bases and 2 bases, there was a span of 15 bases. DNA of the CDR3: TGTGCCAGCAGCTCTAGGACGGAGGAGACCTACGAGCAGTACTTC. As protein: CASSSRTEETYEQYF.

The chain joins TRBV4-1 to TRBJ1-1, with D perhaps matching TRBD1 (5 bases). CDR1 and CDR2 (germline): MGHRA, YSYEKL. The ends were cut back, 1 base at V and 2 bases at J, with 17 bases in the middle. This CDR3 region has 17 residues. The CDR3 DNA sequence: TGCGCCAGCAGCCAAGGTCCCTTGGCACAGGTTAACACTGAAGCTTTCTTT. It encodes CASSQGPLAQVNTEAFF.

The CDR3 nucleotides read TGCGCCAGTGGACGGGGGGCGGGCGAGACCCAGTACTTC. Its protein product is CASGRGAGETQYF. The chain couples TRBV5-1 to TRBJ2-5; the D gene is possibly TRBD2 (7 bases). Germline values: CDR1 SGHRS, CDR2 YFSETQ. The CDR3 is 13 residues long. V lost 8 bases and J lost 5, with 16 bases in between.

The V call is TRBV4-1, the J call TRBJ2-7; weak D call: TRBD1 (6 bases). The CDR3 is 15 residues long. Trimming pared 0 bases from V and 2 bases from J, leaving 11 bases between. CDR1 is MGHRA, CDR2 YSYEKL, per germline. The CDR3 region has the DNA TGCGCCAGCAGCCAAGATGGGACAAGAACCTACGAGCAGTACTTC. This codes for CASSQDGTRTYEQYF.

This clone was observed a handful of times. At one end the junction does not follow the germline gene, possibly because of a read error. The J gene is TRBJ2-7, the V gene TRBV5-1, with 11 nucleotides matching TRBD2. The CDR3 covers 12 residues. CDR1 and CDR2 (germline): SGHRS, YFSETQ. CDR3 in amino acids: CASSYGLAGLHF. The CDR3 coding sequence is TGCGCCAGCAGCTACGGACTAGCGGGTCTTCATTTC.

The chain carries TRBV3-1 (or the pseudogene TRBV3-2) and TRBJ2-3; TRBD2 matches at 10 bases. The CDR3 length is 16 residues. V lost 1 base, J lost 2 bases, and 3 bases stayed unmatched. CDR1 and CDR2 from the germline V gene are LGHDT and YNNKEL (reference sequence). CDR3 loop: CASSQVLAGYTDTQYF. The CDR3 DNA reads as TGTGCCAGCAGCCAAGTACTAGCGGGGTACACAGATACGCAGTATTTT.

V usage is TRBV9 and J usage is TRBJ2-1, with D uncertain. This CDR3 is 10 amino acids long. V shed 7 bases and J shed 12 bases, with 11 bases lying between them. Germline CDR1 is SGDLS and CDR2 is YYNGEE. CDR3 region: CASGDPAQFF. The DNA for the CDR3 is TGTGCCAGCGGCGATCCCGCGCAGTTCTTC.

The chain is built from TRBV4-1 and TRBJ1-2; TRBD1 matches at 8 bases. CDR1 is MGHRA and CDR2 is YSYEKL in the germline V gene. This CDR3 is built from 13 residues. The J segment lost 7 bases and the V segment lost 4 bases, leaving 5 bases of the junction unmatched. In DNA form, the CDR3 reads TGCGCCAGCAGCCTGACAGGGGTGTCTGGCTACACCTTC. Translation gives CASSLTGVSGYTF.

This chain links TRBV19 with TRBJ1-2; TRBD1 is a possible D gene (6 bases). CDR1 and CDR2 (germline): LNHDA, SQIVND (reference sequence). Trimming left V 5 bases short and J 5 bases short, with 15 bases between. The length of the CDR3 is 14 residues. Here the CDR3 reads CASSARGGLYGYTF. CDR3 nucleotide sequence: TGTGCCAGTAGTGCCCGAGGGGGGCTATATGGCTACACCTTC.

The chain couples TRBV6-6 to TRBJ2-3; 7 bases match TRBD2. The V gene end was trimmed by 6 bases and the J gene end by 6 bases; junction bases not matched to a gene: 3. This CDR3 region has 12 residues. Germline V gives CDR1 MNHNY, CDR2 SVGAGI (reference sequence). The CDR3 reads CASSHSGDTQYF. CDR3 nucleotides: TGTGCCAGCAGCCATAGCGGGGATACGCAGTATTTT.